One and the same sample provided the 21 T cell receptor beta chains below, sequenced in a study of blood T cells in healthy people across ages. Sample-barcoded 5' priming and a J-beta primer mix drove a second PCR of about 7 to 11 cycles. A single record per CDR3 protein comes from TCRdb applying MiXCR to the 5' RACE reads. The sample holds 550,000 to 800,000 distinct CDR3 sequences, around 21% seen once. Source material: blood. The receptors come from a man aged 70-80 years in good health.

Comments on this clonotype: This may come from a read error, since a much larger clone is one base off. This CDR3 is missing its conserved last phenylalanine or tryptophan, likely due to a read error. This rearrangement joins TRBV5-1 to TRBJ1-4; the D is unclear. Germline values: CDR1 SGHRS, CDR2 YFSETQ. Trimming took off 4 bases at V and 0 bases at J, with 10 bases between the two ends. The CDR3 has 15 residues. CDR3: CASSPGISTNEKLFS. CDR3 DNA sequence: TGCGCCAGCAGCCCCGGGATCTCAACTAATGAAAAACTGTTTTCT.

The chain couples TRBV7-9 to TRBJ1-1; 7 bases map to TRBD1. This CDR3 contains 15 residues. The J segment lost 0 bases and the V segment lost 5 bases, leaving 6 bases of the junction unmatched. Germline V gene sequence: CDR1 SEHNR, CDR2 FQNEAQ (reference sequence). CDR3 in amino acids: CASSPGQYMNTEAFF. The CDR3 DNA is TGTGCCAGCAGCCCGGGACAGTACATGAACACTGAAGCTTTCTTT.

The chain is built from TRBV5-4 and TRBJ2-7; tentatively, D is TRBD1 or TRBD2 (5 bases each). The CDR3 has 12 amino acids. V dropped 7 bases and J dropped 3 bases, with 11 bases sitting between them. Germline V CDR1 and CDR2: SGHNT, YYREEE (reference sequence). The CDR3, as DNA: TGTGCCAGCGGCTGGGACGGCTACGAGCAGTACTTC. Translation: CASGWDGYEQYF.

This clonotype has more than one count but fewer than ten. This chain joins TRBV19 and TRBJ1-2; maybe TRBD1 (5 bases). The CDR3 has 17 amino acids. The V gene's germline CDR1 is LNHDA and CDR2 SQIVND (reference sequence). Trimming took off 4 bases at V and 5 bases at J, with 23 bases between the two ends. The CDR3 DNA sequence: TGTGCCAGTAGTAGCGCCCCCGGGACGGGTTTTCGGTATGGCTACACCTTC. It is translated as CASSSAPGTGFRYGYTF.

This clonotype was recorded a few times. The rearrangement uses TRBV6-6 and TRBJ2-5; 11 bases agree with TRBD2. The DNA end favors TRBJ2-7, so the J call may be wrong. Germline-derived CDR1 and CDR2 are MNHNY and SVGAGI (reference sequence). This CDR3 region has 16 residues. The CDR3: CASSRGLAGIGYEQYF. Here the CDR3 DNA reads TGTGCCAGCAGCCGCGGACTAGCGGGCATCGGTTACGAGCAGTACTTC.

This clonotype has a single count. This chain links TRBV10-3 with TRBJ1-1, with 12 bases that match TRBD1. CDR1 is ENHRY, CDR2 SYGVKD, per germline. Losses at the gene ends were 8 bases for V and 8 bases for J; bases not matched to a gene: 21. CDR3 size: 18 residues. The CDR3: CAIGQAAGTGGPSREAFF. CDR3 nucleotides: TGTGCCATCGGGCAGGCGGCCGGGACAGGGGGCCCCAGTAGGGAAGCTTTCTTT.

This chain links TRBV5-1 with TRBJ2-7, with D possibly matching TRBD1 (6 bases). The V and J ends lost 1 base and 5 bases respectively, with 16 bases between them. The CDR3 sequence is 15 residues long. Germline V CDR1 and CDR2: SGHRS, YFSETQ. The CDR3: CASSLSSQGRDEQYF. Written as DNA, the CDR3 is TGCGCCAGCAGCTTGTCTAGCCAGGGGAGAGACGAGCAGTACTTC.

This clonotype was seen repeatedly, ten times or more. This chain connects TRBV6-1 to TRBJ2-6; D uncertain. The CDR3 extends over 15 amino acids. Between the trimmed V and J ends, which lost 3 bases and 1 base, there was a span of 7 bases. Germline V gives CDR1 MNHNS, CDR2 SASEGT. As DNA, the CDR3 is TGTGCCAGCAGTGATCCCCGTTCTGGGGCCAACGTCCTGACTTTC. It is translated as CASSDPRSGANVLTF.

The CDR3 DNA is TGCAGTGCCACTCCGGGCTCCCGGTCCACCTTC. It encodes CSATPGSRSTF. The gene calls are TRBV20-1 and TRBJ1-2; D is uncertain. V was trimmed by 6 bases and J by 13 bases, leaving 18 bases between them. Germline V gene data show CDR1 as DFQATT and CDR2 as SNEGSKA (reference sequence). The CDR3 consists of 11 residues.

This clonotype has only a few counts. CDR3 sequence (DNA): TGTGCCACCAGCAGAGGCGGGGATAACTATGGCTACACCTTC. Translation gives CATSRGGDNYGYTF. The chain links TRBV15 to TRBJ1-2; D gene unclear. Germline CDR1 reads LNHNV; CDR2 reads YYDKDF (reference sequence). V was pared by 1 base and J by 1 base, with 7 bases between. The CDR3 has 14 residues.

This clonotype came up many times. The chain combines TRBV18 with TRBJ2-7, with 8 bases aligning to TRBD2. The J call may be in error: the DNA end matches TRBJ2-1 better. CDR1 and CDR2 from the germline V gene are KGHSH and LQKENI. The CDR3 has 16 residues. The DNA for the CDR3 is TGTGCCAGCTCACCACCCGGGACTAGTGGTCCCAATGAGCAGTTCTTC. Translated: CASSPPGTSGPNEQFF.

This clonotype was detected a few times. The V call is TRBV28, the J call TRBJ2-5, with TRBD2 matching over 12 bases. J gave up 3 bases and V 0 bases, and 8 bases lay outside the gene matches. The CDR3 is 18 amino acids. Per germline, CDR1 MDHEN and CDR2 SYDVKM. CDR3: CASSLWTSGRSGEETQYF. The CDR3 DNA reads TGTGCCAGCAGTTTATGGACTAGCGGGAGATCAGGGGAAGAGACCCAGTACTTC.

The chain recombines TRBV9 with TRBJ2-7; 11 bases map to TRBD2. There are 15 residues in the CDR3. V lost 4 bases, J lost 3 bases, and 6 bases stayed unmatched. Germline V gives CDR1 SGDLS, CDR2 YYNGEE. The CDR3 nucleotides are TGTGCCAGCAGCCCAACTAGCGGGAGTTTCTACGAGCAGTACTTC. Protein: CASSPTSGSFYEQYF.

The CDR3 protein is CASSLPGLAGGNNEQFF. CDR3 DNA: TGTGCCAGCAGCTTACCGGGACTAGCGGGAGGGAACAATGAGCAGTTCTTC. J is TRBJ2-5 and V is TRBV7-3; 16 nucleotides align to TRBD2. The closer fit of TRBJ2-1 to the DNA end suggests the J call may be wrong. Per the germline V gene, CDR1 is SGHTA and CDR2 is FQGTGA. This CDR3 spans 17 amino acids.

In this sample, this clonotype turned up a few times. V and J are TRBV11-2 and TRBJ2-5; D is unclear. CDR3 length: 12 amino acids. Per the germline V gene, CDR1 is SGHAT and CDR2 is FQNNGV. Trimming shortened V by 1 base and J by 7 bases, and 7 bases separated the two germline ends. DNA for the CDR3: TGTGCCAGCAGCTTAGTCGTAGGGACCCAGTACTTC. This codes for CASSLVVGTQYF.

The chain links TRBV29-1 to TRBJ2-3; D ambiguous. Between the trimmed V and J ends, which lost 6 bases and 5 bases, there was a span of 18 bases. Germline V lookup: CDR1 SQVTM, CDR2 ANQGSEA. This CDR3 spans 14 amino acids. The CDR3 is CSVVTPRTRDTQYF. CDR3 in DNA: TGCAGCGTCGTCACCCCCAGGACGAGAGATACGCAGTATTTT.

V gene TRBV6-6 combines with J gene TRBJ2-4, with unresolved D. The V gene's germline CDR1 is MNHNY and CDR2 SVGAGI (reference sequence). V lost 5 bases and J 0 bases, leaving 14 bases between the germline ends. The CDR3 runs 16 residues. The CDR3 DNA sequence: TGTGCCAGCAGTCCTATACTTGTCCTAGCCAAAAACATTCAGTACTTC. This encodes CASSPILVLAKNIQYF.

This clonotype was observed many times. The chain combines TRBV28 with TRBJ2-7; 9 bases fit TRBD1. Germline V gene data show CDR1 as MDHEN and CDR2 as SYDVKM. This CDR3 region has 15 residues. The junction had 9 bases not matched to a gene; V was cut back by 6 bases and J by 3 bases. The chain's CDR3 is CASSFLGQGRYEQYF. The CDR3 nucleotides read TGTGCCAGCAGCTTTCTAGGACAGGGGCGCTACGAGCAGTACTTC.

This clonotype was recorded many times. This chain joins TRBV3-1 and TRBJ2-1, with 7 bases identical to TRBD2. The germline V gene encodes CDR1 LGHDT and CDR2 YNNKEL (reference sequence). The CDR3 is made up of 16 amino acids. Trimming removed 2 bases from V and 4 bases from J; junction bases left unmatched: 8. The CDR3 nucleotides read TGTGCCAGCAGCCAAACATGGGAGGGGAGATACAATGAGCAGTTCTTC. This codes for CASSQTWEGRYNEQFF.

This clonotype was seen a handful of times. The V and J genes are TRBV19 and TRBJ1-1; TRBD1 is a possible D gene (5 bases). The CDR3 contains 13 residues. CDR1 LNHDA and CDR2 SQIVND come from the germline V gene (reference sequence). Trimming pared 5 bases from V and 5 bases from J, leaving 12 bases between. CDR3 nucleotide sequence: TGTGCCAGTAGTTGGGGCAGAGGGACTGAAGCTTTCTTT. It specifies CASSWGRGTEAFF.

The chain is built from TRBV5-1 and TRBJ2-5; 7 bases match TRBD1. The CDR3 is 16 residues long. CDR1 is SGHRS and CDR2 is YFSETQ in the germline V gene. V trimming: 0 bases; J trimming: 4 bases; junction bases outside the gene matches: 9. CDR3 in amino acids: CASSLEPTRQGETQYF. The DNA for the CDR3 is TGCGCCAGCAGCTTGGAGCCAACCCGACAGGGAGAGACCCAGTACTTC.